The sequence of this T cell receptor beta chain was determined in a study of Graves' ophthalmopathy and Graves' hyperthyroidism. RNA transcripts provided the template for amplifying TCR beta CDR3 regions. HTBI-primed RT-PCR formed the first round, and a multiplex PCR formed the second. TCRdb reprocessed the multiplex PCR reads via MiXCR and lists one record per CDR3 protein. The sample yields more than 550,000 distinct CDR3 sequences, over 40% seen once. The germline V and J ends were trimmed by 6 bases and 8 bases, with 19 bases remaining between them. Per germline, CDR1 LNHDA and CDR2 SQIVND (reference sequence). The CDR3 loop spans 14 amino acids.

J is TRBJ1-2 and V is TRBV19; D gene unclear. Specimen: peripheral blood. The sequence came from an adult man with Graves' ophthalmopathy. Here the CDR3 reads CASSPDGPTMGYTF. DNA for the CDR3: TGTGCCAGTAGCCCGGACGGGCCCACTATGGGCTACACCTTC.